Presented here are 22 T cell receptor beta chains from one specimen sequenced in a study of blood T cell repertoires in COVID-19. Some clones are missing from TCRdb's copy, which holds only in-frame ones; the method was immunoSEQ multiplex PCR. The table records approximately 170,000 clones, around 86% of them present only once. The sequenced sample consisted of peripheral blood. These receptors came from a woman of 80 years or more with COVID-19, enrolled during active disease.

V gene TRBV27 combines with J gene TRBJ2-3; tentative D call: TRBD2 (5 bases). Germline values: CDR1 MNHEY, CDR2 SMNVEV (reference sequence). V gave up 6 bases and J gave up 0 bases, with 7 bases separating them. This CDR3 spans 13 amino acids. CDR3 sequence: CASRRTSTDTQYF. Here the CDR3 DNA reads TGTGCCAGCAGGAGGACTAGCACAGATACGCAGTATTTT.

The chain combines TRBV28 with TRBJ1-2; 8 nucleotides match TRBD1. The CDR3 runs 15 residues. V dropped 6 bases and J dropped 7; count of bases not matched to a gene: 13. CDR1 and CDR2 (germline): MDHEN, SYDVKM. This CDR3 reads CASRPQGARIFGYTF. DNA of the CDR3: TGTGCCAGCAGACCTCAGGGGGCGCGAATATTTGGCTACACCTTC.

This chain joins TRBV5-1 and TRBJ1-6; possibly TRBD1 for D (6 bases). The CDR3 loop spans 17 amino acids. Trimming left V 1 base short and J 7 bases short, with 18 bases between. CDR1 and CDR2 (germline): SGHRS, YFSETQ. The CDR3 sequence: CASSLQGTGVGNSPLHF. CDR3 bases: TGCGCCAGCAGCTTGCAGGGGACGGGCGTGGGGAATTCACCCCTCCACTTT.

The chain uses TRBV11-2 and TRBJ2-2; 9 positions match TRBD2. CDR1 and CDR2 (germline): SGHAT, FQNNGV. Losses at the gene ends were 7 bases for V and 5 bases for J; bases not matched to a gene: 8. The CDR3 sequence is 15 residues long. CDR3: CASTYVAGDTGELFF. The CDR3 nucleotides are TGTGCCAGCACCTACGTAGCGGGAGATACCGGGGAGCTGTTTTTT.

The gene calls are TRBV24-1 and TRBJ2-1; 11 positions match TRBD1. V shed 4 bases, J shed 8 bases, and the junction held 9 bases outside the gene matches. The CDR3 covers 16 residues. Per germline, CDR1 KGHDR and CDR2 SFDVKD. The CDR3: CATSEYRDRGYHEQFF. CDR3 DNA sequence: TGTGCCACCAGTGAGTACCGGGACAGGGGGTACCATGAGCAGTTCTTC.

The chain joins TRBV24-1 to TRBJ2-2; D is possibly TRBD1 (5 bases). The CDR3 extends over 16 amino acids. The germline gives CDR1 KGHDR, CDR2 SFDVKD. The ends were cut back, 5 bases at V and 3 bases at J, with 15 bases in the middle. The CDR3 nucleotides read TGTGCCACCAGTGGTAGACAGTTTTCCTACACCGGGGAGCTGTTTTTT. It codes for CATSGRQFSYTGELFF.

This clone was detected once. This rearrangement joins TRBV5-4 to TRBJ2-3; possible D gene TRBD2, 5 bases. Trimming removed 5 bases from V and 6 bases from J, with 19 bases in between. The germline V gene has CDR1 SGHNT and CDR2 YYREEE (reference sequence). This CDR3 has 15 amino acids. The CDR3 bases are TGTGCCAGCAGTCCGTCGGGTAGCGCCCCCGATACGCAGTATTTT. Amino acids: CASSPSGSAPDTQYF.

This clone was found once. The V call is TRBV6-6, the J call TRBJ2-7; 9 bases map to TRBD2. Germline V gene lookup returns CDR1 MNHNY and CDR2 SVGAGI (reference sequence). V dropped 6 bases and J dropped 3; count of bases not matched to a gene: 3. CDR3 size: 13 residues. Here the CDR3 DNA reads TGTGCCAGCAGCCGGACTAGCGTCTACGAGCAGTACTTC. Translation: CASSRTSVYEQYF.

This chain links TRBV7-2 with TRBJ2-1, with 10 bases lining up with TRBD2. The J segment lost 3 bases and the V segment lost 3 bases, leaving 5 bases of the junction unmatched. The CDR3 spans 16 residues. Germline lookup yields CDR1 SGHTA and CDR2 FQGNSA. Here the CDR3 DNA reads TGTGCCAGCAGCTTTACTAGCGGGATGTACTACAATGAGCAGTTCTTC. This translates into CASSFTSGMYYNEQFF.

The rearrangement joins TRBV10-3 to TRBJ2-2; TRBD2 matches 10 bases. V dropped 10 bases and J dropped 2; count of bases not matched to a gene: 10. This CDR3 is built from 16 residues. Per the germline V gene, CDR1 is ENHRY and CDR2 is SYGVKD. CDR3 loop: CATRTSGTTNTGELFF. The CDR3 nucleotides read TGTGCCACCCGCACTAGCGGGACGACAAACACCGGGGAGCTGTTTTTT.

The V and J genes are TRBV5-1 and TRBJ2-3, with 7 bases aligning to TRBD1. Per germline, CDR1 SGHRS and CDR2 YFSETQ. Trimming at V came to 4 bases and at J to 4 bases, leaving 6 bases not matched to a gene. The CDR3 runs 14 residues. CDR3 loop: CASSHGQAADTQYF. The CDR3 coding sequence is TGCGCCAGCAGCCACGGACAGGCCGCAGATACGCAGTATTTT.

The V call is TRBV15, the J call TRBJ1-2, with D hard to call. Germline V CDR1 and CDR2: LNHNV, YYDKDF (reference sequence). V lost 2 bases and J lost 0, with 7 bases in between. This CDR3 is 14 amino acids long. The CDR3 bases are TGTGCCACCAGCAGACCGGGAACTAACTATGGCTACACCTTC. Its translation is CATSRPGTNYGYTF.

The chain is built from TRBV9 and TRBJ1-1, with TRBD1 matching 8 bases. Germline values: CDR1 SGDLS, CDR2 YYNGEE. CDR3 length equals 15 residues. V lost 2 bases to trimming and J lost 1 base; unmatched junction nucleotides: 4. CDR3 in DNA: TGTGCCAGCAGCGTCCAGGGGGCTGGGAACACTGAAGCTTTCTTT. Its translation is CASSVQGAGNTEAFF.

The chain links TRBV7-2 to TRBJ2-7; 7 bases fit TRBD2. CDR3 length: 13 residues. The V and J ends lost 3 bases and 4 bases, in that order; junction bases with no gene match: 3. In germline, CDR1 is SGHTA, CDR2 FQGNSA. The CDR3 DNA follows: TGTGCCAGCAGCTTCAGGGAGGGGTACGAGCAGTACTTC. This encodes CASSFREGYEQYF.

This chain joins TRBV28 and TRBJ1-2; D remains ambiguous. CDR1 is MDHEN, CDR2 SYDVKM, per germline. V was clipped by 4 bases and J by 3 bases, with 15 bases between them. The CDR3 sequence is 15 residues long. The CDR3 is CASSSEDKLDYGYTF. The CDR3 nucleotides read TGTGCCAGCAGTTCCGAAGACAAGTTAGACTATGGCTACACCTTC.

The CDR3: CASSELGVEQFF. The CDR3 DNA reads TGTGCCAGCAGTGAACTCGGGGTTGAGCAGTTCTTC. The chain combines TRBV2 with TRBJ2-1, with D perhaps matching TRBD2 (5 bases). This CDR3 comprises 12 residues. CDR1 is SNHLY and CDR2 is FYNNEI in the germline V gene. Trimming cost V 2 bases and J 9 bases, with 8 bases left between them.

This chain links TRBV9 with TRBJ2-1, with D uncertain. The ends were cut back, 0 bases at V and 4 bases at J, with 14 bases in the middle. The CDR3 length is 16 residues. CDR1 SGDLS and CDR2 YYNGEE come from the germline V gene. The CDR3 DNA is TGTGCCAGCAGCGTAGACCGGTCGCCTAGGTACAATGAGCAGTTCTTC. This codes for CASSVDRSPRYNEQFF.

The chain uses TRBV15 and TRBJ2-7; D gene unclear. In germline, CDR1 is LNHNV, CDR2 YYDKDF (reference sequence). Trimming cost V 1 base and J 6 bases, with 16 bases left between them. This CDR3 spans 15 amino acids. CDR3: CATSRAPGVAREQYF. The CDR3 bases are TGTGCCACCAGCAGAGCCCCCGGAGTGGCGCGCGAGCAGTACTTC.

Here the CDR3 reads CSAGQGYQPQHF. The CDR3 bases are TGCAGCGCTGGACAGGGTTATCAGCCCCAGCATTTT. V is TRBV29-1 and J is TRBJ1-5, with 8 positions matching TRBD1. Looked up from germline, CDR1 is SQVTM and CDR2 is ANQGSEA. The CDR3 sequence is 12 residues long. V shed 7 bases and J 5 bases; nucleotides not matched to a gene: 4.

V and J are TRBV27 and TRBJ2-1; 7 nucleotides line up with TRBD2. This CDR3 contains 16 residues. With 4 bases clipped from V and 4 bases from J, the junction kept 10 bases outside the gene matches. Germline values: CDR1 MNHEY, CDR2 SMNVEV (reference sequence). CDR3: CASSSPGTTAYNEQFF. In nucleotides, the CDR3 is TGTGCCAGCAGTTCCCCCGGGACTACCGCTTACAATGAGCAGTTCTTC.

The chain employs TRBV19 and TRBJ2-5; D is undetermined. Germline values: CDR1 LNHDA, CDR2 SQIVND (reference sequence). The length of the CDR3 is 12 residues. Deletions cut 5 bases from V and 5 bases from J, with 9 bases between. The CDR3 reads CASSDGSETQYF. CDR3 in DNA: TGTGCCAGTAGTGACGGGTCTGAGACCCAGTACTTC.

The rearrangement links TRBV28 to TRBJ1-3; the D gene is possibly TRBD1 (5 bases). V was cut by 2 bases and J by 0 bases, with 11 bases left in between. The germline gives CDR1 MDHEN, CDR2 SYDVKM. CDR3 length: 16 amino acids. The chain's CDR3 is CASSLISGRSGNTIYF. In DNA, the CDR3 is TGTGCCAGCAGTTTAATTTCAGGGCGCTCTGGAAACACCATATATTTT.